A single sample is the source of the 12 T cell receptor beta chains below, sequenced in a study of siplizumab effects on memory and regulatory T cells. The assay was immunoSEQ multiplex PCR, and TCRdb's table has in-frame clones only and misses some. The table shows around 2,900 clones, with approximately 58% occurring only once. Sequencing used TEMRA CD8+ T cells sorted from blood. Subset reported: unstimulated CD8+ CD45RA+ effector memory T cells. Source of these receptors: a human donor in good health.

The chain employs TRBV4-1 and TRBJ2-1; the match to TRBD2 covers 11 bases. The CDR3 is 17 amino acids. The V gene end was trimmed by 6 bases and the J gene end by 1 base; junction bases not matched to a gene: 8. In germline, CDR1 is MGHRA, CDR2 YSYEKL. CDR3 DNA: TGCGCCAGCAGTCCGGGACTAGCGGTACTATCCTACAATGAGCAGTTCTTC. Amino acids: CASSPGLAVLSYNEQFF.

This chain connects TRBV7-9 to TRBJ2-7; 9 nucleotides align to TRBD2. Germline lookup yields CDR1 SEHNR and CDR2 FQNEAQ (reference sequence). V trimming: 3 bases; J trimming: 4 bases; junction bases outside the gene matches: 1. The CDR3 is made up of 13 amino acids. The CDR3 loop reads CASSFGLAYEQYF. CDR3 DNA: TGTGCCAGCAGCTTCGGACTAGCGTACGAGCAGTACTTC. Complete variable domain (other parts from reference TRBV7-9 and TRBJ2-7): DTGVSQNPRHKITKRGQNVTFRCDPISEHNRLYWYRQTLGQGPEFLTYFQNEAQLEKSRLLSDRFSAERPKGSFSTLEIQRTEQGDSAMYLCASSFGLAYEQYFGPGTRLTVT.

The V gene is TRBV7-9, the J gene TRBJ1-5; a weak D match, TRBD1 (6 bases). CDR1 SEHNR and CDR2 FQNEAQ come from the germline V gene (reference sequence). CDR3 size: 14 residues. Trimming took off 6 bases at V and 6 bases at J, with 15 bases between the two ends. This CDR3 is CASSRKGGGQPQHF. CDR3 nucleotides: TGTGCCAGCAGTCGCAAGGGGGGAGGTCAGCCCCAGCATTTT.

About this clone itself: The same CDR3 can be traced to other DNA sequences in this sample. This rearrangement joins TRBV2 to TRBJ1-2; D perhaps matches TRBD1 (5 bases). Trimming pared 2 bases from V and 4 bases from J, leaving 20 bases between. Germline V gene lookup returns CDR1 SNHLY and CDR2 FYNNEI. This CDR3 has 17 amino acids. CDR3 residues: CASSEPLWGRYTYGYTF. CDR3 DNA: TGTGCCAGCAGTGAACCTTTATGGGGACGCTATACCTATGGCTACACCTTC.

This clone was observed a few times. The CDR3 sequence is CASSLWSGPYNEQFF. CDR3 sequence (DNA): TGTGCCAGCAGCCTCTGGAGCGGCCCTTACAATGAGCAGTTCTTC. The chain has TRBV11-2 and TRBJ2-1; possible D gene TRBD2, 5 bases. This CDR3 region has 15 residues. Germline CDR1 is SGHAT and CDR2 is FQNNGV. Trimming pared 5 bases from V and 4 bases from J, leaving 15 bases between.

The J gene is TRBJ1-1, the V gene TRBV11-3; D possibly corresponds to TRBD1 (5 bases). The CDR3 runs 14 residues. Germline CDR1 and CDR2: SGHNT and YENEEA. Deletions cut 6 bases from V and 7 bases from J, with 18 bases between. This chain's CDR3 is CASSHQGWRGEAFF. DNA of the CDR3: TGTGCCAGCAGTCATCAGGGTTGGCGGGGTGAAGCTTTCTTT. Full variable domain (rest looked up from reference TRBV11-3 and TRBJ1-1): EAGVVQSPRYKIIEKKQPVAFWCNPISGHNTLYWYLQNLGQGPELLIRYENEEAVDDSQLPKDRFSAERLKGVDSTLKIQPAELGDSAVYLCASSHQGWRGEAFFGQGTRLTVV.

V usage is TRBV5-1 and J usage is TRBJ1-2; D possibly corresponds to TRBD1 (6 bases). The CDR3 loop spans 15 amino acids. From germline, CDR1 is SGHRS and CDR2 YFSETQ. Trimming pared 5 bases from V and 5 bases from J, leaving 19 bases between. In DNA, the CDR3 is TGCGCCAGCAGAGCAGCAGGGGCTGCGTGGTATGGCTACACCTTC. As protein: CASRAAGAAWYGYTF.

The chain is built from TRBV27 and TRBJ2-3, with D tentatively TRBD1 (5 bases). This CDR3 contains 14 residues. CDR1 is MNHEY and CDR2 is SMNVEV in the germline V gene (reference sequence). Trimming removed 5 bases at V and 3 bases at J, with 12 bases between. The CDR3 loop reads CASSVQGLTDTQYF. Written as DNA, the CDR3 is TGTGCCAGCAGTGTCCAGGGTTTGACAGATACGCAGTATTTT.

The chain combines TRBV18 with TRBJ2-1; 7 bases agree with TRBD2. The CDR3 is 16 residues long. From germline, CDR1 is KGHSH and CDR2 LQKENI. V shed 5 bases, J shed 0 bases, and the junction held 7 bases outside the gene matches. In DNA form, the CDR3 reads TGTGCCAGCTCAAAACCAAGGGACTACTCCTACAATGAGCAGTTCTTC. This translates into CASSKPRDYSYNEQFF.

V usage is TRBV7-3 and J usage is TRBJ2-5; unclear D gene. The ends were cut back, 2 bases at V and 7 bases at J, with 5 bases in the middle. CDR1 and CDR2 from the germline V gene are SGHTA and FQGTGA. There are 11 residues in the CDR3. The DNA for the CDR3 is TGTGCCAGCAGCTTAGCCAGGACCCAGTACTTC. Translation gives CASSLARTQYF.

This rearrangement joins TRBV27 to TRBJ1-2; maybe TRBD1 (6 bases). CDR3 length: 14 residues. V dropped 2 bases and J dropped 11 bases, with 18 bases sitting between them. Germline V lookup: CDR1 MNHEY, CDR2 SMNVEV (reference sequence). The CDR3 spells CASSLTGTFKGYTF. In nucleotides, the CDR3 is TGTGCCAGCAGTTTAACAGGGACGTTCAAGGGTTACACCTTC.

This clone came up once. The chain has TRBV6-1 and TRBJ1-2; D remains unclear. Germline V gene sequence: CDR1 MNHNS, CDR2 SASEGT. Between the trimmed V and J ends, which lost 4 bases and 2 bases, there was a span of 11 bases. CDR3 length: 14 amino acids. CDR3 nucleotides: TGTGCCAGCAGTGGACCTCTGGGGAACTATGGCTACACCTTC. It is translated as CASSGPLGNYGYTF.